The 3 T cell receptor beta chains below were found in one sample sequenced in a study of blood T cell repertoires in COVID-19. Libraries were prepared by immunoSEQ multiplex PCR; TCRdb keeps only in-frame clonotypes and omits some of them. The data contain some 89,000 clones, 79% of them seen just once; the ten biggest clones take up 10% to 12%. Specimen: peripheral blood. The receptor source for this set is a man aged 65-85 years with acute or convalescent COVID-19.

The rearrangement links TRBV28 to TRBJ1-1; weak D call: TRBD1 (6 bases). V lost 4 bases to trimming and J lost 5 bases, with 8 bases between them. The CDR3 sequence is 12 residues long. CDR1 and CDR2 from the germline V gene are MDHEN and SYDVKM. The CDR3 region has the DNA TGTGCCAGCAGTTCAGGGGTGACTGAAGCTTTCTTT. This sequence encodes CASSSGVTEAFF.

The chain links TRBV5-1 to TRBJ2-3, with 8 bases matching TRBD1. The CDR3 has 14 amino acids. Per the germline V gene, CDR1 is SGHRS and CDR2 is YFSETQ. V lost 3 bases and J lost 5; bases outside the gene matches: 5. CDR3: CASSSGGAEDTQYF. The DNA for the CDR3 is TGCGCCAGCAGCTCAGGGGGCGCGGAAGATACGCAGTATTTT.

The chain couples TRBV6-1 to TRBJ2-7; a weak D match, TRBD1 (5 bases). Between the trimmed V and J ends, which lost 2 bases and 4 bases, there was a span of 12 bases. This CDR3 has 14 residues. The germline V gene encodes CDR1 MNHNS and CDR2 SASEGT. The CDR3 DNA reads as TGTGCCAGCAGTGAATGGCAGGGTCTATACGAGCAGTACGTC. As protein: CASSEWQGLYEQYV.